Listed below are T cell receptor beta chains from one sample, sequenced in a study of resident and recirculating memory T cells in vitiligo. Measured with immunoSEQ multiplex PCR; TCRdb has only the in-frame clones, and not every one. The sample carries 72,000 or so clones, 92% recorded once. Material: blood. Receptor source: a male donor with vitiligo. The CDR3 runs from the conserved cysteine through the conserved F or W. A D gene is named only where the DNA matches it firmly. Size tells how often a clone was seen (once, few, many) or the class of an expanded clone, and some rows leave it out.

J: TRBJ2-7; D: .; size: .; V: TRBV6-1; DNA: TGTGCCAGCAGTGAAGCCTTATGGGCCACGGAGGCCTACGAGCAGTACTTC; CDR3: CASSEALWATEAYEQYF
J: TRBJ2-7; D: TRBD2; size: once; V: TRBV5-1; DNA: TGCGCCAGCAGCTCGACTAGCGGGAACTACGAGCAGTACTTC; CDR3: CASSSTSGNYEQYF
J: TRBJ2-7; D: .; size: .; V: TRBV15; DNA: TGTGCCACCAGCAGAGGGAGGACAGCAGAGTACGAGCAGTACTTC; CDR3: CATSRGRTAEYEQYF
J: TRBJ1-2; D: .; size: .; V: TRBV6-1; DNA: TGTGCCAGCATCGGGATGCCGTGGGGCTACACCTTC; CDR3: CASIGMPWGYTF
J: TRBJ2-5; D: .; size: .; V: TRBV2; DNA: TGTGCCAGCAGTGATGCCCTCGGAGGAGCAGAGACCCAGTACTTC; CDR3: CASSDALGGAETQYF
J: TRBJ2-3; D: .; size: .; V: TRBV28; DNA: TGTGCCAGCAGTTTATACCAGACAGTCCGCACAGATACGCAGTATTTT; CDR3: CASSLYQTVRTDTQYF
J: TRBJ1-1; D: .; size: .; V: TRBV30; DNA: TGTGCCTCACGCAGAAACTTGCGACAGTCCCTTTACGCTGAAGCTTTCTTT; CDR3: CASRRNLRQSLYAEAFF
J: TRBJ1-2; D: .; size: .; V: TRBV6-4; DNA: TGTGCCAGCAGTGACCCGGGGGGCTACACCTTC; CDR3: CASSDPGGYTF
J: TRBJ1-5; D: TRBD1; size: once; V: TRBV2; DNA: TGTGCCAGCAGCGCGGACAGGGGGGTTGGCAATCAGCCCCAGCATTTT; CDR3: CASSADRGVGNQPQHF
J: TRBJ2-1; D: TRBD2; size: once; V: TRBV20-1; DNA: TGCAGTGCCCCAACCGGGGGGGGGCAGTTCTTC; CDR3: CSAPTGGGQFF
J: TRBJ1-5; D: .; size: .; V: TRBV7-6; DNA: TGTGCCAGCAGCTCCGGGGGGGGGACTAGCAATCAGCCCCAGCATTTT; CDR3: CASSSGGGTSNQPQHF
J: TRBJ1-1; D: .; size: .; V: TRBV18; DNA: TGTGCCAGCTCACCAAGATCCCGGCCGGGGGACACTGAAGCTTTCTTT; CDR3: CASSPRSRPGDTEAFF
J: TRBJ1-2; D: .; size: .; V: TRBV6-5; DNA: TGTGCCAGCACCGACAGCAGGGGAAATGGCTACACCTTC; CDR3: CASTDSRGNGYTF
J: TRBJ1-5; D: TRBD1; size: .; V: TRBV13; DNA: TGTGCCAGCAGCCGGGGGGGACAGGGGTGGAATCAGCCCCAGCATTTT; CDR3: CASSRGGQGWNQPQHF
J: TRBJ2-7; D: TRBD1; size: .; V: TRBV27; DNA: TGTGCCAGCAGGGCAGGGGGCAGAGTGTCCTACGAGCAGTACTTC; CDR3: CASRAGGRVSYEQYF
J: TRBJ2-1; D: .; size: .; V: TRBV7-9; DNA: TGTGCCAGCAGCCCTCCCGGGAATGAGCAGTTCTTC; CDR3: CASSPPGNEQFF
J: TRBJ2-5; D: .; size: once; V: TRBV7-3; DNA: TGTGCCAGCAGCTTACAGGGGGGAGGAGAGACCCAGTACTTC; CDR3: CASSLQGGGETQYF
J: TRBJ2-7; D: .; size: few; V: TRBV7-9; DNA: TGTGCCAGCAGCTCCGGACTAAGCGAGCAGTACTTC; CDR3: CASSSGLSEQYF
J: TRBJ2-7; D: TRBD2; size: .; V: TRBV30; DNA: TGTGCCTGGAGTGCAGGGACTAGTGGCGACGAGCAGTACTTC; CDR3: CAWSAGTSGDEQYF
J: TRBJ2-7; D: .; size: .; V: TRBV12-2; DNA: TGTGCAAGTCCCGTAGGCGGACAGGGGGCCTACGAGCAGTACTTC; CDR3: CASPVGGQGAYEQYF
J: TRBJ2-3; D: .; size: .; V: TRBV7-2; DNA: TGTGCCAGCAGCTTAGTGGCGGTTGGGGCGGATACGCAGTATTTT; CDR3: CASSLVAVGADTQYF
J: TRBJ1-5; D: TRBD1; size: .; V: TRBV10-3; DNA: TGTGCCATCAGTGAGTCCAGGACAGGCTCTCCCTATCAGCCCCAGCATTTT; CDR3: CAISESRTGSPYQPQHF